This T cell receptor (beta chain) was sequenced in a study of shared clonotypes between healthy human individuals. As for the study in general: For every donor, three CD4 naive, three CD4 memory, two CD8 naive and one CD8 memory plates were used.

Per germline, CDR1 MNHEY and CDR2 SMNVEV (reference sequence). V lost 5 bases to trimming and J lost 7 bases; unmatched junction nucleotides: 14. The CDR3 contains 16 residues. Ten or more counts support this clone. Its antigen remains unknown. Study results and limitations: Naive CD4 clonotypes were shared across several donors at roughly 4.6%. Sample collection involved blood only; tissue repertoires are likely different.

From CD4+ cells came CD45RA+ naive and CD45RA-negative memory subsets. Generated by immunoSEQ multiplex PCR, the TCRdb table keeps only in-frame clones and is missing some. The table shows hundreds of thousands of clones, with around four fifths occurring only once. Source material: memory CD4+ T cells sorted from blood. Subset meaning: CD45RA-negative fraction. This chain joins TRBV27 and TRBJ1-2; 9 bases fit TRBD1. The receptor comes from a man younger than 40 in good health. This chain's CDR3 is CASSPNHGTGFFGYTF. The CDR3 nucleotides are TGTGCCAGCAGTCCCAATCATGGGACAGGGTTTTTTGGCTACACCTTC.